The 3 T cell receptor beta chains in this list originate from one sample, sequenced in a study of blood T cell repertoires in COVID-19. TCRdb's copy holds only in-frame clones and misses some; the assay was immunoSEQ multiplex PCR. The top ten hold around 1.2% of the sample, which has some 170,000 clones, roughly 90% seen once. What was sequenced was PBMCs or T cells enriched from blood (not recorded which). All receptors derive from a human donor with acute COVID-19. The donor label of this sample is uncertain.

The chain combines TRBV5-1 with TRBJ2-1; 10 nucleotides match TRBD2. This CDR3 has 15 amino acids. V shed 7 bases and J 5 bases; nucleotides not matched to a gene: 9. Germline CDR1 and CDR2: SGHRS and YFSETQ. The CDR3 is CASSFGLAADNEQFF. The CDR3 DNA reads as TGCGCCAGCTCCTTCGGACTAGCGGCAGACAATGAGCAGTTCTTC.

The chain has TRBV19 and TRBJ1-6; 9 bases align to TRBD1. Unmatched junction bases numbered 4, after V lost 4 bases and J lost 0 bases. This CDR3 is built from 17 residues. Germline CDR1 is LNHDA and CDR2 is SQIVND (reference sequence). CDR3 residues: CASSTRTGDSYNSPLHF. CDR3 sequence (DNA): TGTGCCAGTAGTACACGGACAGGGGACTCCTATAATTCACCCCTCCACTTT. Supplemented by reference TRBV19 and TRBJ1-6, the full variable domain reads DGGITQSPKYLFRKEGQNVTLSCEQNLNHDAMYWYRQDPGQGLRLIYYSQIVNDFQKGDIAEGYSVSREKKESFPLTVTSAQKNPTAFYLCASSTRTGDSYNSPLHFGNGTRLTVT.

V gene TRBV5-1 combines with J gene TRBJ2-5; a weak D match, TRBD1 (6 bases). The CDR3 covers 15 residues. Trimming pared 0 bases from V and 4 bases from J, leaving 13 bases between. Germline loops: CDR1 SGHRS, CDR2 YFSETQ. CDR3 bases: TGCGCCAGCAGCTTGGATACAGGGATCGGAGAGACCCAGTACTTC. Encoded protein: CASSLDTGIGETQYF.